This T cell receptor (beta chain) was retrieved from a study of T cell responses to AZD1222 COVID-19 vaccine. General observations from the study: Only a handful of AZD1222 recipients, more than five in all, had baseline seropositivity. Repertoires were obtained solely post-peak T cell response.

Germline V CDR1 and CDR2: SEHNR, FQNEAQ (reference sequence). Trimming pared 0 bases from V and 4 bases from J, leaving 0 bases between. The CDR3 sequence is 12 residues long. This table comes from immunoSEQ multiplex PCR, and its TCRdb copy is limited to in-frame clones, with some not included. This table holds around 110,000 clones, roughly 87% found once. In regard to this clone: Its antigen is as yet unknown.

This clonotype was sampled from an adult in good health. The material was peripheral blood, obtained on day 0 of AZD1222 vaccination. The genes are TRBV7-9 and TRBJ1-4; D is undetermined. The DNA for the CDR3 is TGTGCCAGCAGCTTAGCTAATGAAAAACTGTTTTTT. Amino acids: CASSLANEKLFF.